The 16 T cell receptor beta chains listed next were all sequenced from one sample in a study of CD8 T cells in Susac syndrome. An input of roughly 0.5 to 1 ug of RNA was subjected to reverse transcription using random hexamers. Via MiXCR, TCRdb re-called the immunoSEQ multiplex PCR reads, giving one row per CDR3 protein. The table includes roughly 190,000 distinct CDR3 sequences, more than 85% detected once. Source material: CD4+ T cells from PBMCs. The receptors shown here come from a human donor with Susac syndrome.

The chain links TRBV20-1 to TRBJ2-7, with 9 bases identical to TRBD2. CDR1 and CDR2 from the germline V gene are DFQATT and SNEGSKA (reference sequence). The V and J ends lost 6 bases and 4 bases, in that order; junction bases with no gene match: 10. The CDR3 contains 14 residues. The CDR3 loop reads CSALGLARSYEQYF. CDR3 sequence (DNA): TGCAGTGCCCTAGGACTAGCGAGATCTTACGAGCAGTACTTC.

CDR3: CASSLGLGETEAFF. As DNA, the CDR3 is TGTGCCAGCAGTTTGGGGCTGGGGGAAACTGAAGCTTTCTTT. The V and J genes are TRBV12-3 or TRBV12-4 and TRBJ1-1; D perhaps matches TRBD1 (5 bases). CDR3 size: 14 residues. Between the trimmed V and J ends, which lost 3 bases and 5 bases, there was a span of 13 bases.

This clonotype was found a few times. The V call is TRBV5-6, the J call TRBJ1-1, with D perhaps matching TRBD1 (5 bases). The CDR3 has 14 residues. Germline V gene sequence: CDR1 SGHDT, CDR2 YYEEEE. V was shortened by 0 bases and J by 1 base, with 7 bases between the two germline ends. The CDR3 coding sequence is TGTGCCAGCAGCTTGGCGCAGGGGAACACTGAAGCTTTCTTT. Residues: CASSLAQGNTEAFF.

V usage is TRBV5-1 and J usage is TRBJ1-4; TRBD1 aligns across 7 bases. CDR1 and CDR2 from the germline V gene are SGHRS and YFSETQ. The CDR3 contains 15 residues. J gave up 4 bases and V 4 bases, and 7 bases lay outside the gene matches. In DNA form, the CDR3 reads TGCGCCAGCAGCGCCAGGGGGGCGGTTAATGAAAAACTGTTTTTT. Protein product: CASSARGAVNEKLFF.

The chain recombines TRBV7-2 with TRBJ1-5; D is unclear. The V end was cut by 0 bases, the J end by 9 bases, with 6 bases between. Germline V gives CDR1 SGHTA, CDR2 FQGNSA. CDR3 length equals 12 residues. DNA of the CDR3: TGTGCCAGCAGCTTAGCGGAATTGCCCCAGCATTTT. This translates into CASSLAELPQHF.

This chain connects TRBV9 to TRBJ2-5; no definite D call. The CDR3 is 14 residues long. Between the trimmed V and J ends, which lost 4 bases and 0 bases, there was a span of 10 bases. Germline lookup yields CDR1 SGDLS and CDR2 YYNGEE. DNA of the CDR3: TGTGCCAGCAGCCCCGGACGGTACCAAGAGACCCAGTACTTC. Translated: CASSPGRYQETQYF. Variable domain in full (rest from reference TRBV9 and TRBJ2-5): DSGVTQTPKHLITATGQRVTLRCSPRSGDLSVYWYQQSLDQGLQFLIQYYNGEERAKGNILERFSAQQFPDLHSELNLSSLELGDSALYFCASSPGRYQETQYFGPGTRLLVL.

The genes are TRBV19 and TRBJ2-1; D ambiguous. The CDR3 totals 12 residues. Germline V gene sequence: CDR1 LNHDA, CDR2 SQIVND (reference sequence). The V end lost 5 bases, the J end lost 0 bases, and 2 bases lay between the germline ends. Here the CDR3 reads CASSGSYNEQFF. The CDR3 coding sequence is TGTGCCAGTAGTGGCTCCTACAATGAGCAGTTCTTC.

The rearrangement links TRBV6-2 or TRBV6-3 to TRBJ1-3, with D perhaps matching TRBD1 (5 bases). Trimming shortened V by 8 bases and J by 1 base, and 12 bases separated the two germline ends. The CDR3 spans 14 residues. Germline lookup yields CDR1 MNHEY and CDR2 SVGEGT. The CDR3 coding sequence is TGTGCCAGCGGAGACAGCTTTTCTGGAAACACCATATATTTT. It codes for CASGDSFSGNTIYF.

V usage is TRBV15 and J usage is TRBJ2-7, with TRBD2 matching 7 bases. The CDR3 contains 12 residues. CDR1 is LNHNV and CDR2 is YYDKDF in the germline V gene (reference sequence). Trimming cost V 3 bases and J 4 bases; bases outside gene matches: 0. CDR3 residues: CATSSGRYEQYF. CDR3 bases: TGTGCCACCAGCAGCGGGAGGTACGAGCAGTACTTC. The entire variable domain, with the rest obtained from reference TRBV15 and TRBJ2-7, is as follows: DAMVIQNPRYQVTQFGKPVTLSCSQTLNHNVMYWYQQKSSQAPKLLFHYYDKDFNNEADTPDNFQSRRPNTSFCFLDIRSPGLGDTAMYLCATSSGRYEQYFGPGTRLTVT.

The chain links TRBV5-4 to TRBJ1-2; TRBD1 might be the D (5 bases). This CDR3 region has 15 residues. Germline V gives CDR1 SGHNT, CDR2 YYREEE (reference sequence). V was pared by 5 bases and J by 3 bases, with 17 bases between. Here the CDR3 DNA reads TGTGCCAGCAGGATCCAGGGTTTGGGGGACTATGGCTACACCTTC. Translated: CASRIQGLGDYGYTF.

The rearrangement joins TRBV10-3 to TRBJ2-5; 13 bases line up with TRBD2. The V gene's germline CDR1 is ENHRY and CDR2 SYGVKD. V shed 3 bases, J shed 5 bases, and the junction held 3 bases outside the gene matches. This CDR3 region has 15 residues. Written as DNA, the CDR3 is TGTGCCATCAGTGATCTGACTAGCGGGGGGGAGACCCAGTACTTC. This encodes CAISDLTSGGETQYF.

The chain employs TRBV7-8 and TRBJ2-1, with TRBD2 matching 11 bases. There are 16 residues in the CDR3. V gave up 6 bases and J gave up 3 bases; unmatched junction bases: 7. The germline gives CDR1 SGHVS, CDR2 FQNEAQ. The CDR3 DNA sequence: TGTGCCAGCAGTTTCTTAGCGGGAGGGGTCTACAATGAGCAGTTCTTC. It encodes CASSFLAGGVYNEQFF.

V gene TRBV18 combines with J gene TRBJ2-7; either TRBD1 or TRBD2 may supply D (5 bases each). Germline CDR1 is KGHSH and CDR2 is LQKENI. This CDR3 has 16 residues. Trimming took off 1 base at V and 6 bases at J, with 19 bases between the two ends. As DNA, the CDR3 is TGTGCCAGCTCACCACTCTATAATTTCCAGGGAGCCGAGCAGTACTTC. This sequence encodes CASSPLYNFQGAEQYF.

The chain is built from TRBV20-1 and TRBJ2-7; D perhaps matches TRBD1 (5 bases). Trimming took off 6 bases at V and 5 bases at J, with 11 bases between the two ends. Germline V gene sequence: CDR1 DFQATT, CDR2 SNEGSKA (reference sequence). This CDR3 is 11 amino acids long. The CDR3 reads CSAGQRNEQYF. The CDR3 coding sequence is TGCAGTGCCGGACAAAGGAACGAGCAGTACTTC.

The V call is TRBV11-2, the J call TRBJ2-6, with 7 bases aligning to TRBD2. After removal of 7 bases from V and 3 bases from J, the junction contained 6 bases not matched to a gene. Germline loops: CDR1 SGHAT, CDR2 FQNNGV. The CDR3 extends over 15 amino acids. The CDR3 sequence is CASTRGEFGANVLTF. CDR3 in DNA: TGTGCCAGCACCCGGGGGGAATTTGGGGCCAACGTCCTGACTTTC.

The chain has TRBV11-2 and TRBJ1-5; maybe TRBD1 (6 bases). Germline V gene data show CDR1 as SGHAT and CDR2 as FQNNGV. The CDR3 has 15 residues. With 4 bases removed from V and 3 bases from J, the gap between germline ends came to 13 bases. For the CDR3, the DNA is TGTGCCAGCAGCTCCGTAGGGGGGGCCAATCAGCCCCAGCATTTT. As protein: CASSSVGGANQPQHF. Combining the CDR3 with reference TRBV11-2 and TRBJ1-5 gives the whole variable domain EAGVAQSPRYKIIEKRQSVAFWCNPISGHATLYWYQQILGQGPKLLIQFQNNGVVDDSQLPKDRFSAERLKGVDSTLKIQPAKLEDSAVYLCASSSVGGANQPQHFGDGTRLSIL.